This T cell receptor (beta chain) is drawn from a study of memory CD4+ T cells and cytomegalovirus serostatus. Single viable CD3+CD4+CD8-CD45RO+ cells were sorted as the memory CD4+ T cells. Profiled with immunoSEQ multiplex PCR; TCRdb holds only in-frame clones, not every one. The sample carries 30,000 to 45,000 clones, roughly 85% recorded once. This TCR came from an adult in good health and CMV-seropositive. Source material: memory CD4+ T cells from blood.

This CDR3 is CASSFDVQPQHF. CDR3 in DNA: TGTGCCAGCAGCTTCGATGTCCAGCCCCAGCATTTT. The chain has TRBV11-3 and TRBJ1-5; D is uncertain. V gave up 3 bases and J gave up 7 bases, with 7 bases separating them. Germline V gives CDR1 SGHNT, CDR2 YENEEA. The CDR3 is made up of 12 amino acids.